This is a list of T cell receptor beta chains from one sample in a study of blood T cells in healthy people across ages. TCRdb re-analysed the 5' RACE reads in MiXCR, keeping a single row per CDR3 protein. Among roughly 650,000 distinct CDR3 sequences listed, 32% were seen once. The sequenced material came from blood. The receptors shown here come from a woman at least 80 years old in good health. CDR3s include the opening cysteine and the closing phenylalanine or tryptophan. D genes are given only for firm matches. Only some rows state a clone size, as once, few, many or a class for expanded clones.

V,J,size,D,DNA,CDR3
TRBV30,TRBJ2-6,-,-,TGTGCCTACGGACCGTTCTCTGGGGCCAACGTCCTGACTTTC,CAYGPFSGANVLTF
TRBV12-3/TRBV12-4,TRBJ2-3,few,-,TGTGCCAGCAGTTTAACCGGGGGAGGCATAGATACGCAGTATTTT,CASSLTGGGIDTQYF
TRBV7-3,TRBJ2-5,many,-,TGTGCCAGCAGCCCGGGTCCCCCGGAGACCCAGTACTTC,CASSPGPPETQYF
TRBV3-1,TRBJ2-7,many,TRBD1,TGTGCCAGCAGCCCCCCGACAGGGTTCCGCTACGAGCAGTACTTC,CASSPPTGFRYEQYF
TRBV5-1,TRBJ1-6,many,TRBD1,TGCGCCAGCAGCTTCGGACAGGGGGATAATTCACCCCTCCACTTT,CASSFGQGDNSPLHF
TRBV11-1,TRBJ2-3,many,-,TGTGCCAGCAGGGCAGGCCCGAGAGGCACAGATACGCAGTATTTT,CASRAGPRGTDTQYF
TRBV20-1,TRBJ2-3,many,TRBD2,TGCAGTGCTGACCGGACTAGCGGGGGTGTTACAGATACGCAGTATTTT,CSADRTSGGVTDTQYF
TRBV5-4,TRBJ2-7,-,-,TGTGCCAGCAGCTTAAGGGGGACCTGGGGCGAGCAGTACTTC,CASSLRGTWGEQYF
TRBV5-1,TRBJ1-6,few,-,TGCGCCAGCAGCGTCCGAGGGGCAGGGGTTCCTTCTTCACCCCTCCACTTT,CASSVRGAGVPSSPLHF
TRBV7-2,TRBJ2-7,many,TRBD2,TGTGCCAGCAGCTTAGTAACCAGCGGGGCCTACGAGCAGTACTTC,CASSLVTSGAYEQYF
TRBV19,TRBJ2-7,-,-,TGTGCCAGTAGTTATGGAGACCCAACCTGCGAACAGTACTTC,CASSYGDPTCEQYF
TRBV12-3/TRBV12-4,TRBJ2-1,many,TRBD1,TGTGCCAGCAGTTTAGCAACAGGGGCTACCTACAATGAGCAGTTCTTC,CASSLATGATYNEQFF
TRBV12-3/TRBV12-4,TRBJ1-2,-,-,TGTGCCAGCACCCCGGACAGCTACTATGGCTACACCTTC,CASTPDSYYGYTF
TRBV7-2,TRBJ1-1,many,-,TGTGCCAGCAGCTTAAAGGGAGGTAACACTGAAGCTTTCTTT,CASSLKGGNTEAFF
TRBV28,TRBJ2-7,few,-,TGTGCCAGCAGTCCTGCGGACCTCTTTAGCGAGCAGTACTTC,CASSPADLFSEQYF